This is a list of T cell receptor beta chains from one sample in a study of T-cell memory formation after mild COVID-19. One entry per CDR3 protein results from TCRdb running MiXCR on the 5' RACE reads. The repertoire has approximately 270,000 distinct CDR3 sequences, roughly 15% of them found once; the top ten carry 20% to 25%. The sequenced sample was PBMCs or a T cell subset sorted from them (not recorded which). The receptors were gathered from a man aged 18 to 35 who had mild COVID-19 (a few samples of this study predate the infection). Cell type and time point are not known. The CDR3 runs from the conserved cysteine through the conserved F or W. The order of the fields is D gene, J gene, clone size, V gene, CDR3 DNA, CDR3 protein. A D gene is named only where the DNA matches it firmly. Some rows have no size entry. The others give once, few or many, or a class for an expanded clone.

>NA|TRBJ2-7|few|TRBV5-1
TGCGCCAGCAGCAGGGAAGGCGTAACCTACGAGCAGTACTTC
CASSREGVTYEQYF
>TRBD2|TRBJ2-1|few|TRBV5-4
TGTGCCAGCAGCCTGACTAGCGGGGGGGTGAATGAGCAGTTCTTC
CASSLTSGGVNEQFF
>NA|TRBJ2-3|few|TRBV30
TGTGCCTGGAGTGGCTTGACAGGTCTCACAGATACGCAGTATTTT
CAWSGLTGLTDTQYF
>TRBD1|TRBJ2-5|few|TRBV7-2
TGTGCCAGCAGCTTCACAGGGGGTTGGCAAGAGACCCAGTACTTC
CASSFTGGWQETQYF
>NA|TRBJ1-1|NA|TRBV7-9
TGTGCCAGCAGCTTTTTCGACACTGAAGCTTTCTTT
CASSFFDTEAFF
>TRBD2|TRBJ2-3|NA|TRBV6-5
TGTGCCAGCACCCACGGGGGGGGCGAGCTCACAGATACGCAGTATTTT
CASTHGGGELTDTQYF
>NA|TRBJ1-1|NA|TRBV29-1
TGCAGCGTGCGGGGGGGCTACGGGGCTGAAGCTTTCTTT
CSVRGGYGAEAFF
>TRBD2|TRBJ2-3|NA|TRBV7-9
TGTGCCAGCAGCCTCCTCGGGACTAGCATACATACGCAGTATTTT
CASSLLGTSIHTQYF
>NA|TRBJ2-1|many|TRBV7-2
TGTGCCAGCAGGGACCCGGGCGCGTACAATGAGCAGTTCTTC
CASRDPGAYNEQFF
>TRBD1|TRBJ2-3|few|TRBV7-3
TGTGCCAGCAGCATAGGACAGGGGGAGGCAGATACGCAGTATTTT
CASSIGQGEADTQYF
>NA|TRBJ2-5|few|TRBV25-1
TGTGCCAGCACCTGGGGTGGGGGAGAGACCCAGTACTTC
CASTWGGGETQYF
>NA|TRBJ2-3|many|TRBV15
TGTGCCACCAGCACACCCCGGACAGATAGCACAGATACGCAGTATTTT
CATSTPRTDSTDTQYF
>TRBD1|TRBJ1-5|few|TRBV2
TGTGCCAGCAGTGAAGGGGTAGCGGGACAGGGAAATCAGCCCCAGCATTTT
CASSEGVAGQGNQPQHF
>NA|TRBJ2-3|NA|TRBV7-8
TGTGCCAGCAGCCCCACCGACCGAACAGCCGAACCAGATACGCAGTATTTT
CASSPTDRTAEPDTQYF
>NA|TRBJ2-5|few|TRBV18
TGTGCCAGCTCACCACCACCGCGCGAGACCCAGTACTTC
CASSPPPRETQYF
>NA|TRBJ1-1|NA|TRBV29-1
TGCAGCGTTGAGCAACAGGGCCCTGAAGCTTTCTTT
CSVEQQGPEAFF
>TRBD1|TRBJ2-6|NA|TRBV2
TGTGCCAGCAGTGAGCGGACAGGGAGTGGAGGGGCCAACGTCCTGACTTTC
CASSERTGSGGANVLTF
>NA|TRBJ2-7|few|TRBV4-1
TGCGCCAGCAGCCAAGATCAAGGGGCAGGGAGGTACCACGAGCAGTACTTC
CASSQDQGAGRYHEQYF
>TRBD1|TRBJ1-5|NA|TRBV5-6
TGTGCCAGCAGCAGGACGACAGGGCCATTAGCAATCAGCAATCAGCCCCAGCATTTT
CASSRTTGPLAISNQPQHF
>NA|TRBJ2-5|NA|TRBV6-2/TRBV6-3
TGTGCCAGCAGCCTCGGATTCCAAGAGACCCAGTACTTC
CASSLGFQETQYF
>NA|TRBJ2-1|few|TRBV7-7
TGTGCCAGCAGCTTAGACGGGGTGGATGAGCAGTTCTTC
CASSLDGVDEQFF
>NA|TRBJ2-6|many|TRBV14
TGTGCCAGCAGCCATCCAAGGAGCAGGCGAAGCTCTGGGGCCAACGTCCTGACTTTC
CASSHPRSRRSSGANVLTF
>NA|TRBJ1-2|NA|TRBV12-3/TRBV12-4
TGTGCCAGCAGTCCCCGAGGGGTGGGCTACACCTTC
CASSPRGVGYTF
>NA|TRBJ2-2|few|TRBV4-1
TGCGCCAGCAGCCAAGAGGCGGGCACCGGGGAGCTGTTTTTT
CASSQEAGTGELFF
>NA|TRBJ1-5|NA|TRBV18
TGTGCCAGCTCCACCGCTGGACACCACAATCAGCCCCAGCATTTT
CASSTAGHHNQPQHF
>TRBD2|TRBJ2-3|many|TRBV5-1
TGCGCCAGCAGCCCCTCAACTAGCGGGGGCACAGATACGCAGTATTTT
CASSPSTSGGTDTQYF
>TRBD2|TRBJ2-5|NA|TRBV5-5
TGTGCCAGCAGCTTGGAGCGACTAGCGGGGGACCAAGAGACCCAGTACTTC
CASSLERLAGDQETQYF
>NA|TRBJ1-6|NA|TRBV3-1
TGTGCCAGCAGCCAGGGCGGCAAGGACTCACCCCTCCACTTT
CASSQGGKDSPLHF
>NA|TRBJ2-7|many|TRBV6-5
TGTGCCAGCAGATCCGGGGGCGTTTCCTACGAGCAGTACTTC
CASRSGGVSYEQYF
>TRBD1|TRBJ2-3|NA|TRBV7-2
TGTGCCAGCAGCTCCCGGCCGGGACAGGGAGATACGCAGTATTTT
CASSSRPGQGDTQYF
>NA|TRBJ2-3|NA|TRBV5-1
TGCGCCAGCGCCGGCGGGGAAACTAGCACAGATACGCAGTATTTT
CASAGGETSTDTQYF
>NA|TRBJ2-3|NA|TRBV3-1
TGTGCCAGCAGCCAGAATCCTAAGGCTACGGATACGCAGTATTTT
CASSQNPKATDTQYF
>NA|TRBJ1-6|few|TRBV9
TGTGCCAGCAGTCGAGGGGCGGGGAATTCACCCCTCCACTTT
CASSRGAGNSPLHF
>TRBD2|TRBJ2-7|few|TRBV7-9
TGTGCCAGCAGCAAAGGACTAGCGGACACCTACGAGCAGTACTTC
CASSKGLADTYEQYF
>TRBD1|TRBJ2-1|few|TRBV9
TGTGCCAGCAGCGTGGGACAGGGGGCAAATGAGCAGTTCTTC
CASSVGQGANEQFF
>TRBD2|TRBJ2-2|NA|TRBV6-6
TGTGCCATCACTCATCGGGGGGAGGCCGGGGAGCTGTTTTTT
CAITHRGEAGELFF
>NA|TRBJ2-7|once|TRBV2
TGTGCCAGCAGTGTCAACAGGGCAGACGAGCAGTACTTC
CASSVNRADEQYF
>NA|TRBJ2-3|NA|TRBV4-3
TGCGCCAGCAGCCAAGAAGTACAGGGCAGCACAGATACGCAGTATTTT
CASSQEVQGSTDTQYF
>NA|TRBJ2-3|NA|TRBV4-3
TGCGCCAGCAGCCAAGATACGTGGGACGGCGGAGATACGCAGTATTTT
CASSQDTWDGGDTQYF
>NA|TRBJ1-2|NA|TRBV3-1
TGTGCCAGCAGCCCACCTGGGGGGCAGAATGGCTACACCTTC
CASSPPGGQNGYTF
>NA|TRBJ2-3|NA|TRBV4-2
TGTGCCAGCAGCCATGCTAGCAAAACTAGCACAGATACGCAGTATTTT
CASSHASKTSTDTQYF
>NA|TRBJ2-2|NA|TRBV28
TGTGCCAGCAGTTTATGGGGCCAGGGAACCGGGGAGCTGTTTTTT
CASSLWGQGTGELFF
>NA|TRBJ1-2|NA|TRBV12-3/TRBV12-4
TGTGCCAGCAGTTTCCCAGGGCCTAACTATGGCTACACCTTC
CASSFPGPNYGYTF
>TRBD2|TRBJ2-5|few|TRBV6-6
TGTGCCAGCGGTTGGCGGGGGCAAGAGACCCAGTACTTC
CASGWRGQETQYF
>NA|TRBJ1-4|many|TRBV7-2
TGTGCCAGCAGCTTAGTTCCAGGGAGAATTGAAAAACTGTTTTTT
CASSLVPGRIEKLFF
>TRBD1|TRBJ2-3|NA|TRBV7-6
TGTGCCAGCAGCTTGGCCGGGACAGGGTACACAGATACGCAGTATTTT
CASSLAGTGYTDTQYF
>TRBD1|TRBJ2-7|NA|TRBV2
TGTGCCAGCAGACCCGGGACAGGGACCTACGAGCAGTACTTC
CASRPGTGTYEQYF
>NA|TRBJ1-1|few|TRBV29-1
TGCAGCGTTGTATCAGGGCTCGGTAAGGAAGCTTTCTTT
CSVVSGLGKEAFF
>TRBD1|TRBJ2-5|NA|TRBV27
TGTGCCAGCAGTTTGGACAGGGAAGAAGAGACCCAGTACTTC
CASSLDREEETQYF
>TRBD2|TRBJ2-3|NA|TRBV9
TGTGCCAGCAGCGTAGAGACTAGCGGGGGGGATACGCAGTATTTT
CASSVETSGGDTQYF